A single sample is the source of the 32 T cell receptor beta chains below, sequenced in a study of T-cell reconstitution after alpha-beta-depleted transplantation in children. During its preparation, the TCRbeta library received unique molecular identifiers. MiXCR, run by TCRdb on the PCR reads, gives a single entry per CDR3 protein. The sample has about a million distinct CDR3 sequences, under 30% seen once. Sequencing was performed on PBMCs, mostly from graft donor cells, taken 360 days after TCRalphabeta/CD19-depleted stem cell transplant. Receptor source: a boy younger than two who had a stem cell transplant for SCID, so the T cells may come from the graft donor.

Regarding this clonotype: The junction departs from germline at one end; a sequencing error may be responsible. The J gene is TRBJ2-1, the V gene TRBV4-1; D is perhaps TRBD1 or TRBD2 (6 bases each). Germline V lookup: CDR1 MGHRA, CDR2 YSYEKL. The CDR3 is 14 residues long. The CDR3 is CASNQVVWGAEQFF. The CDR3 nucleotides are TGCGCCAGCAACCAAGTGGTTTGGGGGGCTGAGCAGTTCTTC.

In DNA form, the CDR3 reads TGTGCCAGCAGCTTATTGTCTATGGCGGGGCTACAAGAGACCCAGTACTTC. It translates to CASSLLSMAGLQETQYF. This chain links TRBV5-6 with TRBJ2-5, with a possible D match to TRBD2 (6 bases). The V gene's germline CDR1 is SGHDT and CDR2 YYEEEE. The V gene lost 2 bases and the J gene lost 2 bases, with 19 bases spanning the gap. The CDR3 spans 17 residues.

This clonotype was picked up a small number of times. This chain joins TRBV24-1 and TRBJ2-3, with 9 positions matching TRBD1. The CDR3 extends over 16 amino acids. Germline CDR1 KGHDR, CDR2 SFDVKD. V shed 3 bases, J shed 4 bases, and the junction held 7 bases outside the gene matches. CDR3 amino acids: CATSDPGTGRPDTQYF. CDR3 nucleotides: TGTGCCACCAGTGATCCAGGGACAGGGAGGCCAGATACGCAGTATTTT.

The chain links TRBV15 to TRBJ2-3; 9 bases match TRBD2. The ends lost 5 bases at V and 3 bases at J; junction bases unmatched: 6. The CDR3 sequence is 15 residues long. Germline-derived CDR1 and CDR2 are LNHNV and YYDKDF (reference sequence). The chain's CDR3 is CATSASGGWTDTQYF. For the CDR3, the DNA is TGTGCCACCAGCGCCAGCGGGGGGTGGACAGATACGCAGTATTTT. Combining the CDR3 with reference TRBV15 and TRBJ2-3 gives the whole variable domain DAMVIQNPRYQVTQFGKPVTLSCSQTLNHNVMYWYQQKSSQAPKLLFHYYDKDFNNEADTPDNFQSRRPNTSFCFLDIRSPGLGDTAMYLCATSASGGWTDTQYFGPGTRLTVL.

This chain uses TRBV5-1 with TRBJ2-7; TRBD1 might be the D (5 bases). The CDR3 consists of 15 residues. V was pared by 10 bases and J by 3 bases, with 23 bases between. Germline assignment: CDR1 SGHRS and CDR2 YFSETQ. The CDR3 spells CACAPWAGSNYEQYF. The CDR3 nucleotides are TGCGCCTGCGCCCCCTGGGCAGGGTCGAACTACGAGCAGTACTTC.

This clonotype was observed many times. The chain is built from TRBV5-1 and TRBJ2-1; 10 bases agree with TRBD1. The CDR3 extends over 15 amino acids. Germline CDR1 reads SGHRS; CDR2 reads YFSETQ. The ends lost 2 bases at V and 4 bases at J; junction bases unmatched: 3. Written as DNA, the CDR3 is TGCGCCAGCAGCTTCTCGGGACAGGGGTACAATGAGCAGTTCTTC. It yields the protein CASSFSGQGYNEQFF.

The chain recombines TRBV20-1 with TRBJ2-3; D unresolved. V was shortened by 3 bases and J by 4 bases, with 11 bases between the two germline ends. From germline, CDR1 is DFQATT and CDR2 SNEGSKA (reference sequence). The CDR3 covers 13 residues. CDR3 coding DNA: TGCAGTGCTAGCCCCCCCCGACCAGATACGCAGTATTTT. Translated, it gives CSASPPRPDTQYF.

The chain carries TRBV20-1 and TRBJ2-7; D might be TRBD1 (6 bases). Trimming pared 1 base from V and 3 bases from J, leaving 10 bases between. This CDR3 region has 13 residues. Germline CDR1 reads DFQATT; CDR2 reads SNEGSKA (reference sequence). CDR3 in DNA: TGCAGTGCTAGAGCGGGACACCTCTACGAGCAGTACTTC. This encodes CSARAGHLYEQYF.

The chain uses TRBV7-2 and TRBJ2-1, with 8 bases matching TRBD2. This CDR3 is built from 18 residues. Germline values: CDR1 SGHTA, CDR2 FQGNSA. V lost 0 bases, J lost 3 bases, and 10 bases stayed unmatched. The CDR3 spells CASSLAPGGGKGYNEQFF. The DNA for the CDR3 is TGTGCCAGCAGCTTAGCCCCCGGGGGGGGTAAGGGCTACAATGAGCAGTTCTTC.

This clonotype appeared a few times. The rearrangement uses TRBV7-2 and TRBJ1-2; the D is unclear. This CDR3 region has 16 residues. Looked up from germline, CDR1 is SGHTA and CDR2 is FQGNSA. V lost 5 bases and J 5 bases, leaving 21 bases between the germline ends. CDR3 residues: CASSGSGLAAGYGYTF. As DNA, the CDR3 is TGTGCCAGCAGCGGCTCGGGTCTGGCCGCGGGTTATGGCTACACCTTC.

This chain connects TRBV5-6 to TRBJ2-5; 8 bases line up with TRBD2. With V trimmed by 1 base and J by 1 base, 9 bases remained unmatched. CDR3 size: 17 residues. Per germline, CDR1 SGHDT and CDR2 YYEEEE. The CDR3 coding sequence is TGTGCCAGCAGCTTGCTTTTCGGACTAGCCGGCCAAGAGACCCAGTACTTC. This gives the protein CASSLLFGLAGQETQYF.

This clonotype was seen repeatedly, ten times or more. The junction and the germline gene differ at one end; a read error may be behind it. The rearrangement joins TRBV5-1 to TRBJ2-5; 7 positions agree with TRBD1. Germline V lookup: CDR1 SGHRS, CDR2 YFSETQ. This CDR3 spans 14 amino acids. The CDR3: CASSLGRGQETQYF. Here the CDR3 DNA reads TGTGCCAGCAGCTTGGGCAGGGGGCAAGAGACCCAGTACTTC.

This clonotype appeared a few times. The genes are TRBV12-3 or TRBV12-4 and TRBJ1-4; D not certain. Deletions cut 5 bases from V and 10 bases from J, with 8 bases between. This CDR3 region has 11 residues. CDR3 DNA sequence: TGTGCCAGCAGTACCAGCTTAAAACTGTTTTTT. Protein: CASSTSLKLFF.

This clonotype has more than one count but fewer than ten. The chain couples TRBV9 to TRBJ2-1, with 9 bases lining up with TRBD2. The CDR3 extends over 16 amino acids. The V and J ends lost 3 bases and 5 bases, in that order; junction bases with no gene match: 9. Germline V gives CDR1 SGDLS, CDR2 YYNGEE. The CDR3 loop reads CASSAVGRGGNNEQFF. CDR3 bases: TGTGCCAGCAGCGCAGTGGGGCGGGGGGGCAACAATGAGCAGTTCTTC.

The chain links TRBV12-3 or TRBV12-4 to TRBJ1-1; 10 bases are shared with TRBD1. Trimming removed 6 bases from V and 4 bases from J; junction bases left unmatched: 5. CDR3 size: 14 residues. Here the CDR3 reads CASSWTGGSTEAFF. CDR3 nucleotides: TGTGCCAGCAGCTGGACAGGGGGGAGCACTGAAGCTTTCTTT.

V usage is TRBV2 and J usage is TRBJ2-1, with 7 positions matching TRBD1. V lost 4 bases and J lost 10; bases outside the gene matches: 4. The CDR3 length is 12 residues. Germline V gene lookup returns CDR1 SNHLY and CDR2 FYNNEI. This CDR3 reads CASSGDSSEQFF. CDR3 nucleotides: TGTGCCAGCAGTGGGGACAGTTCAGAGCAGTTCTTC.

J is TRBJ2-1 and V is TRBV4-1; D might be TRBD2 (7 bases). Germline-derived CDR1 and CDR2 are MGHRA and YSYEKL. The CDR3 runs 16 residues. The V and J ends lost 0 bases and 7 bases respectively, with 16 bases between them. CDR3 sequence reads: CASSQDVAGARNEQFF. The CDR3 nucleotides read TGCGCCAGCAGCCAAGATGTTGCGGGGGCTAGGAATGAGCAGTTCTTC.

This clonotype showed up just a few times. The rearrangement joins TRBV5-1 to TRBJ2-7, with 8 bases fitting TRBD2. The CDR3 sequence is 15 residues long. Unmatched junction bases numbered 9, after V lost 5 bases and J lost 2 bases. Germline CDR1 reads SGHRS; CDR2 reads YFSETQ. The CDR3 spells CASSPDGRGAYEQYF. Written as DNA, the CDR3 is TGCGCCAGCAGTCCAGACGGGCGGGGGGCCTACGAGCAGTACTTC.

This clonotype was seen only once. The chain has TRBV11-2 and TRBJ2-1, with 7 bases identical to TRBD1. CDR1 is SGHAT and CDR2 is FQNNGV in the germline V gene. After removal of 3 bases from V and 5 bases from J, the junction contained 7 bases not matched to a gene. The CDR3 runs 15 residues. CDR3 amino acids: CASSFSGTVNNEQFF. The CDR3 DNA is TGTGCCAGCAGCTTCTCCGGGACAGTAAACAATGAGCAGTTCTTC.

J is TRBJ2-7 and V is TRBV15; the D gene could be TRBD1 or TRBD2 (5 bases each). The CDR3 runs to 16 residues. In germline, CDR1 is LNHNV, CDR2 YYDKDF (reference sequence). V lost 0 bases and J 2 bases, leaving 14 bases between the germline ends. CDR3 bases: TGTGCCACCAGCAGAGATCAACTGTCGGGACCCTACGAGCAGTACTTC. Translating it yields CATSRDQLSGPYEQYF.

This clonotype was seen a handful of times. The gene calls are TRBV6-2 or TRBV6-3 and TRBJ1-1, with D possibly being TRBD1 (6 bases). V was shortened by 5 bases and J by 7 bases, with 14 bases between the two germline ends. There are 13 residues in the CDR3. Per germline, CDR1 MNHEY and CDR2 SVGEGT. The CDR3 loop reads CASSTRTENEAFF. DNA of the CDR3: TGTGCCAGCAGTACCCGGACAGAAAATGAAGCTTTCTTT.

In this sample, this clonotype turned up a few times. V usage is TRBV20-1 and J usage is TRBJ1-4; tentatively, D is TRBD1 (6 bases). Germline V gene lookup returns CDR1 DFQATT and CDR2 SNEGSKA (reference sequence). This CDR3 is 13 amino acids long. The ends were cut back, 2 bases at V and 6 bases at J, with 10 bases in the middle. CDR3 residues: CSARSGGYEKLFF. The CDR3, as DNA: TGCAGTGCTAGATCGGGGGGCTATGAAAAACTGTTTTTT.

The CDR3 coding sequence is TGTGCCATCAGTGTGAGTCTACCCTATGGCTACACCTTC. This translates into CAISVSLPYGYTF. The J gene is TRBJ1-2, the V gene TRBV10-3; D ambiguous. The V end lost 4 bases, the J end lost 4 bases, and 10 bases lay between the germline ends. CDR3 length: 13 amino acids. Germline CDR1 ENHRY, CDR2 SYGVKD.

The chain couples TRBV6-1 to TRBJ2-1; 15 nucleotides match TRBD2. The CDR3 extends over 18 amino acids. Losses at the gene ends were 3 bases for V and 10 bases for J; bases not matched to a gene: 13. CDR1 and CDR2 (germline): MNHNS, SASEGT. CDR3 region: CASSEGARGLAGGREQFF. DNA of the CDR3: TGTGCCAGCAGTGAGGGGGCCCGAGGACTAGCGGGGGGGCGGGAGCAGTTCTTC.

The J gene is TRBJ2-3, the V gene TRBV7-3; 11 bases are a match to TRBD2. The germline CDR1 and CDR2 sequences are SGHTA and FQGTGA. This CDR3 contains 18 residues. V lost 6 bases, J lost 0 bases, and 11 bases stayed unmatched. For the CDR3, the DNA is TGTGCCAGCAGTACCGCCCCCGGGACTAGCGGAAGCACAGATACGCAGTATTTT. Amino acid sequence: CASSTAPGTSGSTDTQYF.

The table lists this clonotype with many counts. The genes are TRBV25-1 and TRBJ2-1; TRBD1 aligns across 7 bases. The CDR3 loop spans 14 amino acids. With 3 bases clipped from V and 3 bases from J, the junction kept 2 bases outside the gene matches. CDR1 and CDR2 (germline): MGHDK, SYGVNS. The CDR3 protein is CASSDGTDYNEQFF. CDR3 coding DNA: TGTGCCAGCAGTGACGGGACAGACTACAATGAGCAGTTCTTC.

The chain links TRBV12-3 or TRBV12-4 to TRBJ2-5, with 9 bases aligning to TRBD2. This CDR3 is built from 17 residues. With V trimmed by 2 bases and J by 1 base, 8 bases remained unmatched. This CDR3 reads CASSLYPAGGLQETQYF. The CDR3 region has the DNA TGTGCCAGCAGTTTATACCCAGCGGGGGGACTCCAAGAGACCCAGTACTTC.

With regard to this clonotype: The junction shows a germline mismatch at one end, possibly a read error. The rearrangement joins TRBV5-1 to TRBJ2-7; weak D call: TRBD1 (7 bases). The CDR3 is 13 amino acids. Germline CDR1 SGHRS, CDR2 YFSETQ. The CDR3 DNA reads as TGTGCCAGCAGCGCGGGACAGTCCTACGAGCAGTACTTC. Its protein is CASSAGQSYEQYF. The full variable domain, rest sourced from reference TRBV5-1 and TRBJ2-7, is KAGVTQTPRYLIKTRGQQVTLSCSPISGHRSVSWYQQTPGQGLQFLFEYFSETQRNKGNFPGRFSGRQFSNSRSEMNVSTLELGDSALYLCASSAGQSYEQYFGPGTRLTVT.

This clonotype was observed a handful of times. The DNA of the CDR3 is TGCAGTGCTAGTGGACGGGAACACACAGATACGCAGTATTTT. Encoded protein: CSASGREHTDTQYF. V usage is TRBV20-1 and J usage is TRBJ2-3, with D possibly TRBD2 on 5 matching bases. The V gene's germline CDR1 is DFQATT and CDR2 SNEGSKA (reference sequence). Between the trimmed V and J ends, which lost 3 bases and 2 bases, there was a span of 12 bases. The length of the CDR3 is 14 residues.

The V and J genes are TRBV5-1 and TRBJ2-5, with a weak D call TRBD2 (6 bases). V lost 5 bases to trimming and J lost 2 bases, with 10 bases between them. This CDR3 is built from 13 residues. Germline V CDR1 and CDR2: SGHRS, YFSETQ. Here the CDR3 DNA reads TGCGCCAGCAGAATTGGGGGGCAAGAGACCCAGTACTTC. Its translation is CASRIGGQETQYF.

This clonotype was counted a few times. The chain employs TRBV6-2 or TRBV6-3 and TRBJ2-4; 8 positions match TRBD1. J was trimmed by 1 base and V by 3 bases; bases with no gene match: 11. From germline, CDR1 is MNHEY and CDR2 SVGEGT. The CDR3 sequence is 18 residues long. CDR3 region: CASSYSGQGRSAKNIQYF. The CDR3 DNA is TGTGCCAGCAGTTATTCCGGACAGGGAAGATCGGCCAAAAACATTCAGTACTTC.

This clonotype came up a few times. The chain is built from TRBV20-1 and TRBJ2-7; D perhaps matches TRBD2 (6 bases). Trimming stripped 4 bases from V and 2 bases from J, with 12 bases between. The CDR3 is made up of 13 amino acids. Germline CDR1 reads DFQATT; CDR2 reads SNEGSKA (reference sequence). The CDR3 DNA follows: TGCAGTGCTACTAGCGAGATTACCTACGAGCAGTACTTC. Translated, it gives CSATSEITYEQYF.